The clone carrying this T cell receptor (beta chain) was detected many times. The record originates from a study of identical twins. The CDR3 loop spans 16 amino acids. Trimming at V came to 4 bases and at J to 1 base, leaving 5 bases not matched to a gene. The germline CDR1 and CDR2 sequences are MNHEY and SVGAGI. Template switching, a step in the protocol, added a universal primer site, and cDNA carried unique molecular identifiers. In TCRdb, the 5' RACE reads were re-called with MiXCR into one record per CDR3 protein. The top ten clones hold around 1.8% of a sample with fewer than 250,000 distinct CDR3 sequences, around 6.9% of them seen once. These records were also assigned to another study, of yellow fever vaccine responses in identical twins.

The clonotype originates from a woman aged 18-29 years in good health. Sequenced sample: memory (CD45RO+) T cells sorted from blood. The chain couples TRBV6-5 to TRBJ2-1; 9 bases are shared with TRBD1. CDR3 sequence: CASSSRGTGSYNEQFF. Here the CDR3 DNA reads TGTGCCAGCAGTTCGAGGGGGACAGGGTCCTACAATGAGCAGTTCTTC.